A selection of T cell receptor beta chains follows, all from one sample in a study of shared clonotypes between healthy human individuals. Sequencing used immunoSEQ multiplex PCR; TCRdb keeps in-frame clones, though not all of them. The top ten hold around 0.38% of the sample, which has more than 1.2 million clones, approximately 98.5% seen once. The sample consisted of naive CD4+ T cells sorted from blood. The receptors stem from a man in his thirties or forties in good health. Both conserved end residues are part of each CDR3. A D gene is named only where the DNA matches it firmly. The size of a clone is reported for some rows only, either as once, few or many, or as a class for expanded clones.

CDR3 length: 15
D gene: -
clone size: once
J gene: TRBJ1-3
V gene: TRBV5-4
CDR3 DNA: TGTGCCAGCAGCCCTCGGGTGGACTCTGGAAACACCATATATTTT
CDR3 protein: CASSPRVDSGNTIYF

CDR3 length: 15
D gene: TRBD2
clone size: -
J gene: TRBJ2-1
V gene: TRBV27
CDR3 DNA: TGTGCCAGCAGAAGCGGGAGAGGGGGCTACAATGAGCAGTTCTTC
CDR3 protein: CASRSGRGGYNEQFF

CDR3 length: 15
D gene: -
clone size: -
J gene: TRBJ2-3
V gene: TRBV7-2
CDR3 DNA: TGTGCCAGCAGCCAAAGGTCGAGTGGCACAGATACGCAGTATTTT
CDR3 protein: CASSQRSSGTDTQYF

CDR3 length: 15
D gene: TRBD1
clone size: -
J gene: TRBJ1-4
V gene: TRBV15
CDR3 DNA: TGTGCCACCAGCAGGGGACAGGGGGCGCGGGAAAAACTGTTTTTT
CDR3 protein: CATSRGQGAREKLFF

CDR3 length: 13
D gene: -
clone size: -
J gene: TRBJ1-2
V gene: TRBV18
CDR3 DNA: TGTGCCAGCTCTTCAGCGTTGCTGTCGGGCTACACCTTC
CDR3 protein: CASSSALLSGYTF

CDR3 length: 18
D gene: TRBD1
clone size: -
J gene: TRBJ1-2
V gene: TRBV28
CDR3 DNA: TGTGCCAGCAGCCCCTTAACAGGACAGGGGGCGGGTCTCTATGGCTACACCTTC
CDR3 protein: CASSPLTGQGAGLYGYTF

CDR3 length: 13
D gene: -
clone size: -
J gene: TRBJ2-5
V gene: TRBV29-1
CDR3 DNA: TGCAGCGTTGATTGGGAGAACCAAGAGACCCAGTACTTC
CDR3 protein: CSVDWENQETQYF

CDR3 length: 15
D gene: TRBD2
clone size: -
J gene: TRBJ2-7
V gene: TRBV18
CDR3 DNA: TGTGCCAGCTCACCCGGGACTAGCGGGAGGTTCGAGCAGTACTTC
CDR3 protein: CASSPGTSGRFEQYF

CDR3 length: 17
D gene: -
clone size: -
J gene: TRBJ2-3
V gene: TRBV5-1
CDR3 DNA: TGCGCCAGCAGGCGTTCGGGATCTAGGGATCCCACAGATACGCAGTATTTT
CDR3 protein: CASRRSGSRDPTDTQYF

CDR3 length: 15
D gene: -
clone size: -
J gene: TRBJ2-2
V gene: TRBV9
CDR3 DNA: TGTGCCAGCAGCGTACAATCTCTGAACACCGGGGAGCTGTTTTTT
CDR3 protein: CASSVQSLNTGELFF

CDR3 length: 13
D gene: -
clone size: -
J gene: TRBJ2-7
V gene: TRBV4-1
CDR3 DNA: TGCGCCAGCAGCAACCGGGACAACTACGAGCAGTACTTC
CDR3 protein: CASSNRDNYEQYF

CDR3 length: 13
D gene: -
clone size: -
J gene: TRBJ1-5
V gene: TRBV2
CDR3 DNA: TGTGCCAGCAGTGTTTTTAGGGATCAGCCCCAGCATTTT
CDR3 protein: CASSVFRDQPQHF

CDR3 length: 13
D gene: -
clone size: -
J gene: TRBJ2-7
V gene: TRBV10-3
CDR3 DNA: TGTGCCATCAGTGAGACGGGACAAGACGAGCAGTACTTC
CDR3 protein: CAISETGQDEQYF

CDR3 length: 14
D gene: -
clone size: once
J gene: TRBJ1-1
V gene: TRBV6-1
CDR3 DNA: TGTGCCAGCAGTGTGGGCCTCCCGAACACTGAAGCTTTCTTT
CDR3 protein: CASSVGLPNTEAFF

CDR3 length: 15
D gene: TRBD2
clone size: -
J gene: TRBJ2-7
V gene: TRBV2
CDR3 DNA: TGTGCCAGCAGTGTAGATAGCGGGAGGGCCTACGAGCAGTACTTC
CDR3 protein: CASSVDSGRAYEQYF